The 5 T cell receptor beta chains given below trace back to one sample, sequenced in a study of shared clonotypes between healthy human individuals. Profiled with immunoSEQ multiplex PCR; TCRdb holds only in-frame clones, not every one. The table shows some 2 million clones, with 85% to 95% occurring only once. The specimen was naive CD4+ T cells sorted from blood. Subset given: CD45RA+ positively selected. The receptors stem from a man between 18 and 29 years old in good health.

The chain uses TRBV15 and TRBJ1-4; weak D call: TRBD1 (6 bases). Germline V gene sequence: CDR1 LNHNV, CDR2 YYDKDF (reference sequence). The CDR3 spans 16 residues. V was pared by 1 base and J by 3 bases, with 12 bases between. The CDR3 nucleotides read TGTGCCACCAGCAGAGGTCTAGGACAGCCTAATGAAAAACTGTTTTTT. Translating it yields CATSRGLGQPNEKLFF. Combining the CDR3 with reference TRBV15 and TRBJ1-4 gives the whole variable domain DAMVIQNPRYQVTQFGKPVTLSCSQTLNHNVMYWYQQKSSQAPKLLFHYYDKDFNNEADTPDNFQSRRPNTSFCFLDIRSPGLGDTAMYLCATSRGLGQPNEKLFFGSGTQLSVL.

This sequence joins TRBV9 and TRBJ1-4; TRBD1 is a possible D gene (6 bases). V was shortened by 4 bases and J by 6 bases, with 16 bases between the two germline ends. CDR3 length: 15 residues. The germline CDR1 and CDR2 sequences are SGDLS and YYNGEE. The CDR3 DNA sequence: TGTGCCAGCAGCTTATTTGGGGGGGCGGATGAAAAACTGTTTTTT. Translating it yields CASSLFGGADEKLFF.

The chain employs TRBV6-6 and TRBJ2-5; no clear D gene. The DNA end is more similar to TRBJ2-7, so the J call may be wrong. Germline CDR1 MNHNY, CDR2 SVGAGI (reference sequence). There are 12 residues in the CDR3. CDR3 protein: CAAATFPYEQYF. CDR3 sequence (DNA): TGTGCCGCAGCTACATTCCCCTACGAGCAGTACTTC.

The genes are TRBV5-4 and TRBJ2-1, with 12 bases aligning to TRBD1. The V segment lost 4 bases and the J segment 7 bases; nucleotides outside the gene matches: 9. The CDR3 length is 16 residues. Germline V gene data show CDR1 as SGHNT and CDR2 as YYREEE (reference sequence). The CDR3, as DNA: TGTGCCAGCAGCACACCCGGGACAGGGGGCCGGAATGAGCAGTTCTTC. Its protein product is CASSTPGTGGRNEQFF.

The chain carries TRBV5-1 and TRBJ2-5; no clear D gene. The CDR3 runs 13 residues. CDR1 is SGHRS, CDR2 YFSETQ, per germline. The V end lost 4 bases, the J end lost 0 bases, and 7 bases lay between the germline ends. In nucleotides, the CDR3 is TGCGCCAGCAGCCCGCTGTACCAAGAGACCCAGTACTTC. The encoded protein is CASSPLYQETQYF.